This T cell receptor (beta chain) was profiled in a study of CD8 T cells in ankylosing spondylitis. Study results and caveats: Earlier authors reported some of these motif variants in reactive arthritis synovial fluid and blood. Disease-linked clones reportedly concentrated significantly in matched ankylosing spondylitis synovial fluid. A TCR beta motif of fewer than ten highly homologous variants seemed to mark ankylosing spondylitis blood.

This clonotype occurred many times. Its antigen is unidentified. Trimming removed 5 bases from V and 3 bases from J, with 11 bases in between. The CDR3 extends over 13 amino acids. CDR1 is MNHEY and CDR2 is SVGEGT in the germline V gene. TCRdb fed the 5' RACE reads into MiXCR, producing one record per CDR3 protein. The sample lists roughly 300,000 distinct CDR3 sequences, approximately 8.2% occurring once. This TCR was sampled from a male donor with ankylosing spondylitis. The chain joins TRBV6-2 or TRBV6-3 to TRBJ2-7; D may be TRBD1 or TRBD2 (5 bases each). The sequencing sample was made of blood, either unsorted or a sorted T cell fraction (not recorded which). The CDR3 DNA is TGTGCCAGCAGTCGGGGACGGTTCTACGAGCAGTACTTC. Its protein is CASSRGRFYEQYF.